The 27 T cell receptor beta chains reported below all come from one sample, sequenced in a study of CXCR3-negative and CXCR3-positive naive CD8 T cells. Libraries of TRB cDNA were made by 5' RACE and carried UMIs. For each CDR3 protein, TCRdb gives one entry from its re-call of the 5' RACE reads, without DNA. This table holds 70,000 to 95,000 distinct CDR3 sequences. Sequenced input: naive CXCR3- CD8+ T cells from blood. Subset specified: CD45RO-CCR7+CD27+CD95- naive CD8+ T cells lacking CXCR3 (TNR3-). Receptor source: a human donor in good health. Some clones in this sample may be carry-over from other donors' samples.

V gene TRBV6-2 or TRBV6-3 combines with J gene TRBJ2-7; TCRdb names TRBD1, which stays unverified in the absence of DNA. The length of the CDR3 is 16 residues. Germline CDR1 and CDR2: MNHEY and SVGEGT. The CDR3 loop is CASSSLTGEVSYEQYF.

The V and J genes are TRBV6-6 and TRBJ2-7; TCRdb selects TRBD1, and the lack of DNA leaves this call unchecked. This CDR3 spans 15 amino acids. Germline values: CDR1 MNHNY, CDR2 SVGAGI (reference sequence). CDR3 region: CASSHVGTGGYEQYF.

The rearrangement uses TRBV20-1 and TRBJ2-7; TCRdb's D call of TRBD1 is untestable without DNA. The length of the CDR3 is 13 residues. Germline-derived CDR1 and CDR2 are DFQATT and SNEGSKA (reference sequence). This chain's CDR3 is CSARSDREYEQYF.

J is TRBJ1-4 and V is TRBV28. The germline CDR1 and CDR2 sequences are MDHEN and SYDVKM. This CDR3 has 13 residues. The chain's CDR3 is CASSGFINEKLFF.

J is TRBJ2-7 and V is TRBV20-1; the D call of TRBD1 rests on TCRdb alone, since no DNA is present to check it. This CDR3 has 13 residues. The germline gives CDR1 DFQATT, CDR2 SNEGSKA (reference sequence). The CDR3 here is CSAYDRGNYEQYF.

The CDR3 here is CSVDVDGYNEQFF. The rearrangement uses TRBV29-1 and TRBJ2-1. The CDR3 sequence is 13 residues long. Germline lookup yields CDR1 SQVTM and CDR2 ANQGSEA.

This chain uses TRBV12-3 or TRBV12-4 with TRBJ2-7; the TCRdb D gene call, TRBD1, has no DNA to confirm it. This CDR3 has 15 residues. This CDR3 reads CASSLSLGQGHEQYF.

This rearrangement joins TRBV21-1 to TRBJ2-2. TRBV21-1 is designated a pseudogene. The CDR3 totals 15 residues. CDR3 residues: CASSRCRLGTGELFF.

The chain uses TRBV5-1 and TRBJ1-1; with no DNA, the TCRdb D assignment of TRBD1 cannot be verified. CDR3 length: 14 amino acids. Germline V gives CDR1 SGHRS, CDR2 YFSETQ. CDR3 sequence: CASSLYRADTEAFF.

J is TRBJ2-3 and V is TRBV4-3; the D call from TCRdb, TRBD2, cannot be confirmed without DNA. This CDR3 has 18 amino acids. CDR1 is LGHNA, CDR2 YSLEER, per germline. The CDR3 sequence is CASSQDGWAVPVPDTQYF.

This chain links TRBV7-6 with TRBJ2-2. CDR1 is SGHVS and CDR2 is FNYEAQ in the germline V gene. This CDR3 has 13 residues. CDR3 residues: CASSSYTTGELFF.

The chain is built from TRBV7-9 and TRBJ2-1; TCRdb calls TRBD2, which cannot be checked without DNA. The CDR3 consists of 14 residues. CDR1 is SEHNR and CDR2 is FQNEAQ in the germline V gene (reference sequence). CDR3 loop: CASSQDPRGGEQFF.

The genes are TRBV15 and TRBJ1-1; there is no DNA to check the TCRdb D call of TRBD1. The CDR3 extends over 14 amino acids. CDR1 is LNHNV, CDR2 YYDKDF, per germline (reference sequence). This CDR3 is CATSRDLGDTEAFF.

The chain uses TRBV15 and TRBJ2-7; the TRBD2 assignment by TCRdb is unverifiable without DNA. This CDR3 is built from 15 residues. Germline V gives CDR1 LNHNV, CDR2 YYDKDF (reference sequence). The CDR3 sequence is CATSSTGTSGYEQYF.

The V call is TRBV5-5, the J call TRBJ2-3; there is no DNA to check the TCRdb D call of TRBD1. Germline V lookup: CDR1 SGHKS, CDR2 YYEKEE (reference sequence). This CDR3 is 17 amino acids long. This CDR3 reads CASSLARDGLHTDTQYF.

This chain joins TRBV6-1 and TRBJ1-5. Germline V gives CDR1 MNHNS, CDR2 SASEGT. There are 17 residues in the CDR3. CDR3 region: CASSEARPGWSNQPQHF.

The J gene is TRBJ2-7, the V gene TRBV27; the D call of TRBD1 rests on TCRdb alone, since no DNA is present to check it. The CDR3 consists of 16 residues. The germline V gene has CDR1 MNHEY and CDR2 SMNVEV (reference sequence). The CDR3 sequence is CASSLWAGVTSYEQYF.

CDR3 sequence reads: CASSPDRTEQYF. The rearrangement uses TRBV13 and TRBJ2-7; the D call from TCRdb, TRBD1, cannot be confirmed without DNA. This CDR3 is built from 12 residues. CDR1 is PRHDT, CDR2 FYEKMQ, per germline (reference sequence). Full variable domain (rest looked up from reference TRBV13 and TRBJ2-7): AAGVIQSPRHLIKEKRETATLKCYPIPRHDTVYWYQQGPGQDPQFLISFYEKMQSDKGSIPDRFSAQQFSDYHSELNMSSLELGDSALYFCASSPDRTEQYFGPGTRLTVT.

V is TRBV19 and J is TRBJ1-3; TCRdb picks TRBD1, but there is no DNA to check that call. Germline lookup yields CDR1 LNHDA and CDR2 SQIVND (reference sequence). The CDR3 totals 17 residues. The CDR3 region is CASSIFSGGASGNTIYF.

The chain employs TRBV7-9 and TRBJ1-2. Per the germline V gene, CDR1 is SEHNR and CDR2 is FQNEAQ (reference sequence). The CDR3 spans 14 residues. The CDR3 loop is CASSLAAGNYGYTF.

The chain carries TRBV24-1 and TRBJ2-5; TCRdb lists TRBD2, though no DNA is available to test this call. The CDR3 contains 14 residues. Germline CDR1 KGHDR, CDR2 SFDVKD. The CDR3 region is CATSDLSGQETQYF.

The V gene is TRBV6-2 or TRBV6-3, the J gene TRBJ2-1. The V gene's germline CDR1 is MNHEY and CDR2 SVGEGT. The CDR3 runs to 11 residues. The CDR3 is CASSYGYEQFF.

The J gene is TRBJ1-2, the V gene TRBV4-3; there is no DNA to check the TCRdb D call of TRBD1. CDR1 is LGHNA and CDR2 is YSLEER in the germline V gene. This CDR3 has 16 amino acids. This CDR3 reads CASSQDPRGTIYGYTF.

CDR3 protein: CASSRWGAGVAETQYF. This sequence joins TRBV23-1 and TRBJ2-5; TCRdb lists TRBD2, though no DNA is available to test this call. TRBV23-1 is classed as an ORF, of uncertain function. This CDR3 has 16 amino acids.

The chain is built from TRBV18 and TRBJ1-1. The CDR3 is 12 residues long. Germline assignment: CDR1 KGHSH and CDR2 LQKENI. The CDR3 region is CASSPQNTEAFF.

This chain joins TRBV29-1 and TRBJ2-1; TCRdb outputs TRBD1, but without DNA this stays unchecked. This CDR3 has 15 residues. Per germline, CDR1 SQVTM and CDR2 ANQGSEA. CDR3 amino acids: CSVNRRGGVYNEQFF.

The V gene is TRBV14, the J gene TRBJ1-1. CDR3 length equals 17 residues. CDR1 and CDR2 (germline): SGHDN, FVKESK. The CDR3 here is CASSQDAREFMNTEAFF. Full variable domain (missing parts from reference TRBV14 and TRBJ1-1): EAGVTQFPSHSVIEKGQTVTLRCDPISGHDNLYWYRRVMGKEIKFLLHFVKESKQDESGMPNNRFLAERTGGTYSTLKVQPAELEDSGVYFCASSQDAREFMNTEAFFGQGTRLTVV.